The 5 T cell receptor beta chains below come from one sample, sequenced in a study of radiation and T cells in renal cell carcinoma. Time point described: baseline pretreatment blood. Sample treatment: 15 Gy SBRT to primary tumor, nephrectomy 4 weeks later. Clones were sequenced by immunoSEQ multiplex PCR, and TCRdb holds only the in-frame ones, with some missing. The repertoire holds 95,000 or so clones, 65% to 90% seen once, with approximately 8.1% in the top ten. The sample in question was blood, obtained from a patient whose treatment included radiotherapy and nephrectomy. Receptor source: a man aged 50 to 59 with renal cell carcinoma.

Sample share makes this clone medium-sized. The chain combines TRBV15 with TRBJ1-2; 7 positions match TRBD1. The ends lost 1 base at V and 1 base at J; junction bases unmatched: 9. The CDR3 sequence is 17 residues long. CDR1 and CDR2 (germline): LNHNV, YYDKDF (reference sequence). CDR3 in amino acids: CATSRVHGTAYNYGYTF. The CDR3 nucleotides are TGTGCCACCAGCAGAGTCCACGGGACAGCCTATAACTATGGCTACACCTTC.

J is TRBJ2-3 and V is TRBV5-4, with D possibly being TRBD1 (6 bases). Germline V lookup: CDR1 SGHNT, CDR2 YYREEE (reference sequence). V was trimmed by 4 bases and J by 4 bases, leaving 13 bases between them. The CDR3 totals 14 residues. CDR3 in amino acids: CASSETGSPDTQYF. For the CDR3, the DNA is TGTGCCAGCAGCGAAACAGGGAGCCCAGATACGCAGTATTTT. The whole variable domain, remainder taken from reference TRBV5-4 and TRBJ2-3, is ETGVTQSPTHLIKTRGQQVTLRCSSQSGHNTVSWYQQALGQGPQFIFQYYREEENGRGNFPPRFSGLQFPNYSSELNVNALELDDSALYLCASSETGSPDTQYFGPGTRLTVL.

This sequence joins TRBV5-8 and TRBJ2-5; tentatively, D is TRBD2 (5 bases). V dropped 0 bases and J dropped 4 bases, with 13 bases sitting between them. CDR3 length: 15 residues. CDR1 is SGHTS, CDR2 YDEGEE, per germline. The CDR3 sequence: CASSLVTADLETQYF. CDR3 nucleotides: TGTGCCAGCAGCTTGGTAACAGCGGACTTAGAGACCCAGTACTTC.

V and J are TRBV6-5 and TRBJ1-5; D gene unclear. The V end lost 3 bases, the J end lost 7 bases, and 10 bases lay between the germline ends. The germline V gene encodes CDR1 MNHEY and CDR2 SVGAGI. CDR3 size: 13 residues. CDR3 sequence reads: CASSYGGGQPQHF. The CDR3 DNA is TGTGCCAGCAGTTATGGTGGAGGACAGCCCCAGCATTTT.

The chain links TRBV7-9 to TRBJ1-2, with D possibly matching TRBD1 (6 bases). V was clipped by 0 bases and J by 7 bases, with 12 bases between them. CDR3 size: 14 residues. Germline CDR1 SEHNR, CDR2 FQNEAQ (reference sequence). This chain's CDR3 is CASSLAGRGSGYTF. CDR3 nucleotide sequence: TGTGCCAGCAGCTTAGCGGGTAGGGGGAGTGGCTACACCTTC. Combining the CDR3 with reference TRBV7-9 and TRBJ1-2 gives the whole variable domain DTGVSQNPRHKITKRGQNVTFRCDPISEHNRLYWYRQTLGQGPEFLTYFQNEAQLEKSRLLSDRFSAERPKGSFSTLEIQRTEQGDSAMYLCASSLAGRGSGYTFGSGTRLTVV.